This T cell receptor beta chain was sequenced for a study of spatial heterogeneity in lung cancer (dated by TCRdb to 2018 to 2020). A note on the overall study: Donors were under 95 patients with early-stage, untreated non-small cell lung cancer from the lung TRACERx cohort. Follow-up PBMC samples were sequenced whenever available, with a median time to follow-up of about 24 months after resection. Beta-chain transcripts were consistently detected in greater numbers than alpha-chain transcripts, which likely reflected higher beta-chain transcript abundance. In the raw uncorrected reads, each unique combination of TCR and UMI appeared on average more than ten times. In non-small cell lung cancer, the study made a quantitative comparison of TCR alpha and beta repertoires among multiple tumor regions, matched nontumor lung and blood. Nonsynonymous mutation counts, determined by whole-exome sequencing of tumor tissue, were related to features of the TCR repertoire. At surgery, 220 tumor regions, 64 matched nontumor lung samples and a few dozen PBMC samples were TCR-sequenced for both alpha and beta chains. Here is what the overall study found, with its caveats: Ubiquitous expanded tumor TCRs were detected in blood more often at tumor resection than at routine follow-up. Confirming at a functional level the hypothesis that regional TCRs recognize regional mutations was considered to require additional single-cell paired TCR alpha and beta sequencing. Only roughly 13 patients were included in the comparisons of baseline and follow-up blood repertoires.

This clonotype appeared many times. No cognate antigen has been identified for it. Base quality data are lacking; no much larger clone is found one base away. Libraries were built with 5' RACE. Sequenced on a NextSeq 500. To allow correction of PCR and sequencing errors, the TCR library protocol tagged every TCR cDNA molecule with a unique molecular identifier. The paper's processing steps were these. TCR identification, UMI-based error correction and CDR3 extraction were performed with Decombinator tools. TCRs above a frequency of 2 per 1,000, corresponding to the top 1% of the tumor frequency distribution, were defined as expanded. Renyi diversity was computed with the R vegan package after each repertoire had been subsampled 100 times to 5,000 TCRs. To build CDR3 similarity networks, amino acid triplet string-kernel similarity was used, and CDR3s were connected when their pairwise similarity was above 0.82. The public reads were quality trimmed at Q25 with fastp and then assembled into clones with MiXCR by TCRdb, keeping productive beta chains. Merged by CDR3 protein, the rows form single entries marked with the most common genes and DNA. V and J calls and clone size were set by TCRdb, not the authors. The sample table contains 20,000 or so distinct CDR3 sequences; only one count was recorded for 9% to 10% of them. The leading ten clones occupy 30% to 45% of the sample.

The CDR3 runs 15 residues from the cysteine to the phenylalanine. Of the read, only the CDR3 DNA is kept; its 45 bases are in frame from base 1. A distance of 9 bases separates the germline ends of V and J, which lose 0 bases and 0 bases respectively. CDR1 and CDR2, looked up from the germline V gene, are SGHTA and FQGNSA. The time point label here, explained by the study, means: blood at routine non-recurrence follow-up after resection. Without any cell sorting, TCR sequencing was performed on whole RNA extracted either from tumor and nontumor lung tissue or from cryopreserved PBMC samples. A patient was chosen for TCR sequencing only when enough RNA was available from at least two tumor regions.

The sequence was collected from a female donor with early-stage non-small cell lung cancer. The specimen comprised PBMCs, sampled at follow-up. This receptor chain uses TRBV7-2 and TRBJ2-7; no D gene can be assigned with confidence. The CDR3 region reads CASSLAVQSSYEQYF. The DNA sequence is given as TGTGCCAGCAGCTTAGCAGTTCAGAGCTCCTACGAGCAGTACTTC.